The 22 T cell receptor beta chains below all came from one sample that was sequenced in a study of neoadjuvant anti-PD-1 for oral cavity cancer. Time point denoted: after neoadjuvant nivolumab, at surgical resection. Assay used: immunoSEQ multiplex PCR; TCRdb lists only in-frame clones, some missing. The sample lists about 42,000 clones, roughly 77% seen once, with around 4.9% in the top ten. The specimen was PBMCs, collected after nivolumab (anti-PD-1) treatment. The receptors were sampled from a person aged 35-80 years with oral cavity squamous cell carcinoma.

The DNA of the CDR3 is TGTGCCAGCAGTAATCTAGCGGGATTTCTGCCGTTCTTC. Its protein is CASSNLAGFLPFF. The genes are TRBV2 and TRBJ2-1; 9 nucleotides line up with TRBD2. The CDR3 is made up of 13 amino acids. Germline CDR1 and CDR2: SNHLY and FYNNEI. With V trimmed by 5 bases and J by 15 bases, 11 bases remained unmatched.

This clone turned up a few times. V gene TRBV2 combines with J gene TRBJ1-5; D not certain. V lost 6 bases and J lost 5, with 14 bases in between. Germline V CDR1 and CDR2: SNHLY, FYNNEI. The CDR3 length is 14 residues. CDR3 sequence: CASRAQLSYQPQHF. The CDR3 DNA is TGTGCCAGCAGGGCTCAACTCAGTTATCAGCCCCAGCATTTT.

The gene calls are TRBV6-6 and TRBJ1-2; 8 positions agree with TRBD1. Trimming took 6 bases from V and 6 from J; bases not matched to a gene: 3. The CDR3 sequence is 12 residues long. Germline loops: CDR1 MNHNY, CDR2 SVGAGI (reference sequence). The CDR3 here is CASRSTGDGYTF. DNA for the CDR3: TGTGCCAGCAGATCGACAGGGGATGGCTACACCTTC.

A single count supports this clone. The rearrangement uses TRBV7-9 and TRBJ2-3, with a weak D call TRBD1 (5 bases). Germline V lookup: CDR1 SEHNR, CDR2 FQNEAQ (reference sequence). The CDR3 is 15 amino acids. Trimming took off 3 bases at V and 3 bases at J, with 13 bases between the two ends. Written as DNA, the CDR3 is TGTGCCAGCAGCTTGGGGCAGGGTAGGACAGATACGCAGTATTTT. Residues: CASSLGQGRTDTQYF. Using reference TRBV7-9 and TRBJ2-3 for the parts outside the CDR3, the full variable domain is DTGVSQNPRHKITKRGQNVTFRCDPISEHNRLYWYRQTLGQGPEFLTYFQNEAQLEKSRLLSDRFSAERPKGSFSTLEIQRTEQGDSAMYLCASSLGQGRTDTQYFGPGTRLTVL.

CDR3 coding DNA: TGTGCCAGCAGCCAGGGGACCTCAATAGGGGAAAAACTGTTTTTT. Encoded protein: CASSQGTSIGEKLFF. The V call is TRBV4-2, the J call TRBJ1-4; a weak D match, TRBD1 (5 bases). Germline CDR1 reads LGHNA; CDR2 reads YNFKEQ. V was shortened by 3 bases and J by 8 bases, with 16 bases between the two germline ends. The CDR3 spans 15 residues.

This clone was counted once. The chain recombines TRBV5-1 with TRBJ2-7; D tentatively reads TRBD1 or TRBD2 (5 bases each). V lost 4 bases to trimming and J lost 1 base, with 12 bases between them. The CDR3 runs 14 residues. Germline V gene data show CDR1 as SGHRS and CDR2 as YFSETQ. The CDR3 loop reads CASSLGDPSYEQYF. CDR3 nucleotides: TGCGCCAGCAGCCTAGGGGACCCTTCCTACGAGCAGTACTTC.

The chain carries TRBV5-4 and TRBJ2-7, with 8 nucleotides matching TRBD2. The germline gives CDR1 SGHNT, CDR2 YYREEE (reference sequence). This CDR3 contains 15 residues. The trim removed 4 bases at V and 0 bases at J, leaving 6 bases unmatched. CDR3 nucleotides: TGTGCCAGCAGCCCCGGGACTAGTAACTCCTACGAGCAGTACTTC. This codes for CASSPGTSNSYEQYF.

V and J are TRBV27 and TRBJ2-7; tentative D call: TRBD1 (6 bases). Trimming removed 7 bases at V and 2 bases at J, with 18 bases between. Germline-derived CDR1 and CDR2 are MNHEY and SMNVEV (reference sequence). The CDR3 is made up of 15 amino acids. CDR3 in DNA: TGTGCCAGCAAACCACAGGGCCTCATTCCCTACGAGCAGTACTTC. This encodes CASKPQGLIPYEQYF.

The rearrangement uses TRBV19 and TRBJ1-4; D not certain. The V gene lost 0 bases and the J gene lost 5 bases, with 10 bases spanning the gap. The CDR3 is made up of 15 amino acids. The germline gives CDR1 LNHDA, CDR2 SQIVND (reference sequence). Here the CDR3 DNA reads TGTGCCAGTAGTATAGATAACACTGGCAATGAAAAACTGTTTTTT. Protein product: CASSIDNTGNEKLFF.

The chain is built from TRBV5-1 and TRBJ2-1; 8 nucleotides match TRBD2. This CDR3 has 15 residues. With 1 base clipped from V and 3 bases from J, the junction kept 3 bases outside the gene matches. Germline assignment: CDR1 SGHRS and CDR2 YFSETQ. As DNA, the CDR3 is TGCGCCAGCAGCTTGATTAGCGGGAACTACAATGAGCAGTTCTTC. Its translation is CASSLISGNYNEQFF.

The CDR3 region has the DNA TGTGCCAGCAGTAAACGACTAGCGGCCTCCAATGAGCAGTTCTTC. It codes for CASSKRLAASNEQFF. The V gene is TRBV6-1, the J gene TRBJ2-1; TRBD2 agrees at 9 bases. The CDR3 covers 15 residues. The germline V gene has CDR1 MNHNS and CDR2 SASEGT. Losses at the gene ends were 5 bases for V and 6 bases for J; bases not matched to a gene: 8.

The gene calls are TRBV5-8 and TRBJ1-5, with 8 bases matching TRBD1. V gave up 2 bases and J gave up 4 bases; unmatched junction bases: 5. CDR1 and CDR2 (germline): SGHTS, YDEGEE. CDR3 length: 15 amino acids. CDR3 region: CASSLGRGPNQPQHF. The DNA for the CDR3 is TGTGCCAGCAGCTTAGGCAGGGGGCCAAATCAGCCCCAGCATTTT.

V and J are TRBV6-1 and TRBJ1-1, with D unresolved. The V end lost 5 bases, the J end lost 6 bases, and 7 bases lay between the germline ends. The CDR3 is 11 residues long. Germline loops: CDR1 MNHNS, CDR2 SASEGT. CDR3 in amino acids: CASSYGPEAFF. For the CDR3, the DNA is TGTGCCAGCAGTTACGGACCTGAAGCTTTCTTT.

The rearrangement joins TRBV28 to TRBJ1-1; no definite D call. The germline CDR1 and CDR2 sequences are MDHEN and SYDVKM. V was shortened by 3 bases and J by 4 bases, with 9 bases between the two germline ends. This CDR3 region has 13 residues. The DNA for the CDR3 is TGTGCCAGCAGTTTCGTCCGGGTCACTGAAGCTTTCTTT. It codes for CASSFVRVTEAFF.

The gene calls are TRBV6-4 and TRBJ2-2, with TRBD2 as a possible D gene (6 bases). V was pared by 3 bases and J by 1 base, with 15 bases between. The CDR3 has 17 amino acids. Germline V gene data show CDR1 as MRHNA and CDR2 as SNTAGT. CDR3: CASSELAGSMNTGELFF. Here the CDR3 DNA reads TGTGCCAGCAGTGAACTCGCGGGAAGTATGAACACCGGGGAGCTGTTTTTT.

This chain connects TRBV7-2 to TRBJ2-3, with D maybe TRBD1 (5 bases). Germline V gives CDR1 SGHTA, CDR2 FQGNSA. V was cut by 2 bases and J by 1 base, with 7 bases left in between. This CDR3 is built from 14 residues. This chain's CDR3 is CASSLLGGTDTQYF. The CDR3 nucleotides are TGTGCCAGCAGCTTACTAGGGGGCACAGATACGCAGTATTTT.

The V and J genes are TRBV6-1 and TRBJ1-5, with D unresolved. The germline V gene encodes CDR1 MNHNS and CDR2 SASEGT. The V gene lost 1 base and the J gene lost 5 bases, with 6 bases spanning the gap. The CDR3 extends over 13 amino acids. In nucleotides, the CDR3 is TGTGCCAGCAGTGAAGTTTTCGATCAGCCCCAGCATTTT. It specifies CASSEVFDQPQHF.

In DNA, the CDR3 is TGTGCCAGCAGCTCCTTACCGGGACTAGCGATCAAGGGGGAGACCCAGTACTTC. Protein product: CASSSLPGLAIKGETQYF. The V call is TRBV7-8, the J call TRBJ2-5; 10 bases agree with TRBD2. The germline V gene encodes CDR1 SGHVS and CDR2 FQNEAQ. V lost 4 bases to trimming and J lost 5 bases; unmatched junction nucleotides: 16. The CDR3 extends over 18 amino acids. Filled out from reference TRBV7-8 and TRBJ2-5, the complete variable domain reads GAGVSQSPRYKVAKRGQDVALRCDPISGHVSLFWYQQALGQGPEFLTYFQNEAQLDKSGLPSDRFFAERPEGSVSTLKIQRTQQEDSAVYLCASSSLPGLAIKGETQYFGPGTRLLVL.

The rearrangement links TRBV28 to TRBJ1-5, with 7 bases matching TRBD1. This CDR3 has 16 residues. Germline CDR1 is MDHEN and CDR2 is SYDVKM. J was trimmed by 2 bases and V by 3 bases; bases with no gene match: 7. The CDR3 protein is CASSLVRTGGNQPQHF. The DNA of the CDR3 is TGTGCCAGCAGTTTGGTTAGGACAGGCGGCAATCAGCCCCAGCATTTT.

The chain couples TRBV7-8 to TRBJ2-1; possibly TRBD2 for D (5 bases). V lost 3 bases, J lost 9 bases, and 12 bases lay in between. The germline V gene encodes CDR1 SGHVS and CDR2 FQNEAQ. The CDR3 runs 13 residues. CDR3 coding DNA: TGTGCCAGCAGCTTTGCGGGCCGATTTGAGCAGTTCTTC. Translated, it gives CASSFAGRFEQFF.

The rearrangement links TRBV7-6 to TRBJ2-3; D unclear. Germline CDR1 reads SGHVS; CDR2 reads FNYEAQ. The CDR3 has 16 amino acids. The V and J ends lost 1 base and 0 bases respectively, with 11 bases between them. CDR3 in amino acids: CASSLVGDPSTDTQYF. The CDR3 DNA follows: TGTGCCAGCAGCTTAGTAGGAGATCCTAGCACAGATACGCAGTATTTT.

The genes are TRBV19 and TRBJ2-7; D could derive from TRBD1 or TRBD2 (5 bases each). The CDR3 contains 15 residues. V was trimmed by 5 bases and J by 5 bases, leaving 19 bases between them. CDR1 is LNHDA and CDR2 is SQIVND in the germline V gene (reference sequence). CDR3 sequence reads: CASSQSRAGSDEQYF. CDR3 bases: TGTGCCAGTAGTCAGTCCCGGGCAGGGAGTGACGAGCAGTACTTC. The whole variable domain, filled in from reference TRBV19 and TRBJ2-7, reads DGGITQSPKYLFRKEGQNVTLSCEQNLNHDAMYWYRQDPGQGLRLIYYSQIVNDFQKGDIAEGYSVSREKKESFPLTVTSAQKNPTAFYLCASSQSRAGSDEQYFGPGTRLTVT.